This T cell receptor beta chain was sequenced during a study of OX40 agonist ivuxolimab in advanced cancers. Data came from immunoSEQ multiplex PCR; TCRdb stores just in-frame clones and leaves some out. The sample records some 75,000 clones, around 90% being singletons. This CDR3 region has 14 residues. Trimming removed 3 bases from V and 5 bases from J; junction bases left unmatched: 5. Germline V gene lookup returns CDR1 MDHEN and CDR2 SYDVKM. The source of this sequence is an adult with an advanced solid tumor such as melanoma, head and neck, liver or kidney cancer. The V gene is TRBV28, the J gene TRBJ2-7; 9 positions agree with TRBD1. Sequenced material: CD4+ or CD8+ T cells sorted from blood, taken in a trial of the OX40 agonist ivuxolimab. CDR3 DNA: TGTGCCAGCAGTTTGGGACAGGGCCTGCACGAGCAGTACTTC. It encodes CASSLGQGLHEQYF.